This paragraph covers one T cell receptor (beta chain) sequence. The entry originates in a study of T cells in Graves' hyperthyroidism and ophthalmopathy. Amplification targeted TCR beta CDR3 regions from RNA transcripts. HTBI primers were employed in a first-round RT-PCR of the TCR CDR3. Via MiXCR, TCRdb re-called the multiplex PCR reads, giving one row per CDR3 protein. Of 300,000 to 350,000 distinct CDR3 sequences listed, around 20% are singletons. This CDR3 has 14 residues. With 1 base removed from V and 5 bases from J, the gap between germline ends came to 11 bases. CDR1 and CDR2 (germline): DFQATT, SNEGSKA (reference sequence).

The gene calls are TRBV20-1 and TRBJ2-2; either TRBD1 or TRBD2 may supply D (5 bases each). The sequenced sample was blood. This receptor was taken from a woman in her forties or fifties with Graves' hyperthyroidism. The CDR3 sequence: CSARVPWGTGELFF. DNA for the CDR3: TGCAGTGCTAGAGTCCCCTGGGGGACCGGGGAGCTGTTTTTT.